The 12 T cell receptor beta chains presented below share a single source sample, sequenced in a study of OX40 agonist ivuxolimab in advanced cancers. Sequencing used immunoSEQ multiplex PCR; TCRdb keeps in-frame clones, though not all of them. This sample has approximately 120,000 clones; around 90% occur once, and the top ten carry approximately 0.81%. The material was CD4+ or CD8+ T cells sorted from blood, obtained in a trial of the OX40 agonist ivuxolimab. All receptors come from an adult with an advanced solid tumor such as melanoma, head and neck, liver or kidney cancer.

This clone was seen just once. The rearrangement uses TRBV28 and TRBJ1-2, with D possibly matching TRBD1 (6 bases). The CDR3 consists of 12 residues. Looked up from germline, CDR1 is MDHEN and CDR2 is SYDVKM. Trimming took 5 bases from V and 9 from J, leaving 13 bases between them. The CDR3 region has the DNA TGTGCCAGCAGTACGACGACAGGCAGCTACACCTTC. It is translated as CASSTTTGSYTF.

The gene calls are TRBV2 and TRBJ2-7; TRBD1 matches at 7 bases. The CDR3 extends over 16 amino acids. V trimming: 4 bases; J trimming: 5 bases; junction bases outside the gene matches: 14. Germline CDR1 is SNHLY and CDR2 is FYNNEI. The CDR3 region has the DNA TGTGCCAGCAGTGGTCGCCCGACAGGGCGTATCGACGAGCAGTACTTC. Amino acids: CASSGRPTGRIDEQYF.

On this clone: A junction boundary mismatches the germline segment, possibly from a read error. CDR3 in DNA: TGCGCCAGCAGCCAAGGGGAGGGGAGGTGGAACCCTGAAGCTTTCTTT. Amino acids: CASSQGEGRWNPEAFF. The rearrangement joins TRBV4-1 to TRBJ1-1; maybe TRBD1 (5 bases). The CDR3 length is 16 residues. Germline V gene sequence: CDR1 MGHRA, CDR2 YSYEKL.

This chain joins TRBV30 and TRBJ1-1, with D unclear. The germline V gene has CDR1 GTSNPN and CDR2 SVGIG (reference sequence). This CDR3 comprises 13 residues. Trimming shortened V by 5 bases and J by 2 bases, and 12 bases separated the two germline ends. The CDR3 bases are TGTGCCTGGGGTAGGCAGGTCAACACTGAAGCTTTCTTT. This sequence encodes CAWGRQVNTEAFF.

This chain uses TRBV19 with TRBJ2-1, with 9 bases matching TRBD2. Trimming cost V 9 bases and J 0 bases; bases outside gene matches: 15. This CDR3 is 18 amino acids long. Germline V gene data show CDR1 as LNHDA and CDR2 as SQIVND (reference sequence). CDR3 nucleotides: TGTGCCAGCCCGACGAGCGGGAGGTTTTCTTTCTCCTACAATGAGCAGTTCTTC. It is translated as CASPTSGRFSFSYNEQFF.

This clone was picked up one time. This rearrangement joins TRBV15 to TRBJ2-7, with D maybe TRBD1 (6 bases). CDR1 is LNHNV, CDR2 YYDKDF, per germline (reference sequence). Between the trimmed V and J ends, which lost 1 base and 6 bases, there was a span of 22 bases. The CDR3 spans 17 residues. The CDR3 DNA sequence: TGTGCCACCAGCAGAGGATTCGCTGCACTCGGCAGGGGCGAGCAGTACTTC. This sequence encodes CATSRGFAALGRGEQYF.

The chain uses TRBV5-1 and TRBJ1-5; D may be TRBD1 (6 bases). The CDR3 is 15 residues long. CDR1 and CDR2 (germline): SGHRS, YFSETQ. The V end was cut by 0 bases, the J end by 6 bases, with 13 bases between. The CDR3 sequence: CASSLVPGASQPQHF. DNA of the CDR3: TGCGCCAGCAGCTTGGTTCCGGGGGCGAGTCAGCCCCAGCATTTT.

The CDR3 coding sequence is TGCAGCGTGTCAGCAGGGGGCACTGAAGCTTTCTTT. Protein: CSVSAGGTEAFF. V gene TRBV29-1 combines with J gene TRBJ1-1, with 7 bases aligning to TRBD1. This CDR3 comprises 12 residues. Unmatched junction bases numbered 5, after V lost 6 bases and J lost 4 bases. Germline CDR1 reads SQVTM; CDR2 reads ANQGSEA.

In the case of this clone: Within the sample, other DNA sequences also encode this same CDR3. The rearrangement uses TRBV2 and TRBJ1-1, with D unclear. The CDR3 has 13 amino acids. Trimming took off 5 bases at V and 2 bases at J, with 9 bases between the two ends. Germline V gene sequence: CDR1 SNHLY, CDR2 FYNNEI. Here the CDR3 reads CASSTYTNTEAFF. The CDR3 nucleotides are TGTGCCAGCAGTACGTACACAAACACTGAAGCTTTCTTT.

The rearrangement uses TRBV19 and TRBJ2-7, with no clear D. The CDR3 has 14 amino acids. CDR1 and CDR2 (germline): LNHDA, SQIVND (reference sequence). Trimming pared 4 bases from V and 5 bases from J, leaving 15 bases between. The CDR3 loop reads CASSTAQSRNEQYF. CDR3 nucleotides: TGTGCCAGTAGTACCGCGCAGAGTCGCAACGAGCAGTACTTC.

J is TRBJ1-1 and V is TRBV5-1, with D unresolved. The CDR3 is 14 residues long. Per germline, CDR1 SGHRS and CDR2 YFSETQ. V shed 7 bases and J shed 1 base, with 14 bases lying between them. The CDR3 here is CASLPTDKNTEAFF. Here the CDR3 DNA reads TGCGCCAGCCTACCCACTGACAAGAACACTGAAGCTTTCTTT. The variable domain in full, with the rest retrieved from reference TRBV5-1 and TRBJ1-1, is KAGVTQTPRYLIKTRGQQVTLSCSPISGHRSVSWYQQTPGQGLQFLFEYFSETQRNKGNFPGRFSGRQFSNSRSEMNVSTLELGDSALYLCASLPTDKNTEAFFGQGTRLTVV.

This chain joins TRBV27 and TRBJ2-7, with D perhaps matching TRBD1 or TRBD2 (7 bases each). Per germline, CDR1 MNHEY and CDR2 SMNVEV (reference sequence). The V end lost 10 bases, the J end lost 3 bases, and 22 bases lay between the germline ends. The CDR3 has 15 residues. The CDR3, as DNA: TGTGCCACCCACCGGGGAGGGGGCGCCCTCTACGAGCAGTACTTC. This codes for CATHRGGGALYEQYF.